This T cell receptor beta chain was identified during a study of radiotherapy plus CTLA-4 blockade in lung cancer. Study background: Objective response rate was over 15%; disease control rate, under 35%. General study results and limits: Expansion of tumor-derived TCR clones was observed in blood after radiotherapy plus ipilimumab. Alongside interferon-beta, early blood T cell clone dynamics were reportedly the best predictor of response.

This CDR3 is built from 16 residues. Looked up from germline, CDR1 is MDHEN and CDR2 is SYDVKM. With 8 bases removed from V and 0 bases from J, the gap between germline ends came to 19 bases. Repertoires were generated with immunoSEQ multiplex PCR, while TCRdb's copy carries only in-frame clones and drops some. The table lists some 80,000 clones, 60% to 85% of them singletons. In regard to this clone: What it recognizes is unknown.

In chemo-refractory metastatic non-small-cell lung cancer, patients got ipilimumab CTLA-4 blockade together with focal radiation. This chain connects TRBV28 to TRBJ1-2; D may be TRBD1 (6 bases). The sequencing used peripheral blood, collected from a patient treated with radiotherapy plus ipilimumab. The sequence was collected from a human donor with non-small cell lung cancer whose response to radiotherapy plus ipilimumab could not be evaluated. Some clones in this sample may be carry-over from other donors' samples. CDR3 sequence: CASDDWTDRSNYGYTF. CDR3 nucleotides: TGTGCCAGCGACGATTGGACAGACCGTTCTAACTATGGCTACACCTTC.